This T cell receptor (beta chain) comes out of a study of T cells in Graves' hyperthyroidism and ophthalmopathy. Amplification yielded TCR beta CDR3 regions, with RNA transcripts as the source. Using the HTBI primer set, a first-round RT-PCR was run on the TCR CDR3. TCRdb fed the multiplex PCR reads into MiXCR, producing one record per CDR3 protein. The sample holds approximately 400,000 distinct CDR3 sequences, around 18% seen once. Reasons for excluding patients were uncontrolled infection, other autoimmune disease, pregnancy or lactation. The ends lost 4 bases at V and 6 bases at J; junction bases unmatched: 5. The CDR3 spans 14 residues. The germline gives CDR1 SGHDN, CDR2 FVKESK.

The source material was blood. J is TRBJ1-4 and V is TRBV14, with 7 bases fitting TRBD1. This sequence was found in a young man with Graves' ophthalmopathy. The CDR3 here is CASSPARGDEKLFF. CDR3 in DNA: TGTGCCAGCAGCCCTGCCAGGGGGGATGAAAAACTGTTTTTT.